A selection of T cell receptor beta chains follows, all from one sample in a study of T-cell reconstitution after alpha-beta-depleted transplantation in children. TCRdb reprocessed the PCR reads with MiXCR, giving one entry per CDR3 protein. The table shows approximately 80,000 distinct CDR3 sequences, with less than 15% occurring only once. Sequencing was performed on PBMCs, mostly from graft donor cells, taken 180 days after TCRalphabeta/CD19-depleted stem cell transplant. The receptors derive from a male patient between 2 and 10 years old who had a stem cell transplant for acute lymphoblastic leukemia, so the T cells may come from the graft donor. Each CDR3 is given with its conserved first and last residue. Fields, in order: V gene, clone size, J gene, D gene, CDR3 protein, CDR3 DNA. A D gene is named only where the DNA matches it firmly. The listing skips clone size in some rows; elsewhere it reads once, few, many or a size class.

V: TRBV9
size: few
J: TRBJ1-5
D: .
CDR3: CASSVGEVQPQHF
DNA: TGTGCCAGCAGCGTAGGGGAGGTTCAGCCCCAGCATTTT

V: TRBV24-1
size: .
J: TRBJ2-5
D: .
CDR3: CATSEEQGRETQYF
DNA: TGTGCCACCAGTGAGGAACAGGGGAGGGAGACCCAGTACTTC

V: TRBV7-6
size: many
J: TRBJ2-7
D: .
CDR3: CASNSFMQGHPYEQYF
DNA: TGTGCCAGCAACTCATTCATGCAGGGACACCCCTACGAGCAGTACTTC

V: TRBV7-9
size: .
J: TRBJ1-4
D: .
CDR3: CAVTRELFF
DNA: TGTGCCGTAACACGGGAACTGTTTTTT

V: TRBV7-9
size: .
J: TRBJ1-4
D: .
CDR3: CASSLAPGDKLFF
DNA: TGTGCCAGCAGCTTAGCCCCAGGGGACAAGCTGTTTTTT

V: TRBV20-1
size: few
J: TRBJ2-3
D: .
CDR3: CSAREGPSHTQYF
DNA: TGCAGTGCTAGAGAGGGCCCGTCACATACGCAGTATTTT

V: TRBV5-1
size: many
J: TRBJ2-7
D: .
CDR3: CASSMERLTAEQYF
DNA: TGCGCCAGCAGCATGGAGAGGTTGACAGCAGAGCAGTACTTC

V: TRBV7-3
size: .
J: TRBJ1-2
D: .
CDR3: CARSVQNYGYTF
DNA: TGTGCCAGAAGCGTGCAGAACTATGGCTACACCTTC

V: TRBV9
size: many
J: TRBJ2-7
D: .
CDR3: CASSVEGRSYEQYF
DNA: TGTGCCAGCAGCGTAGAGGGCCGATCCTACGAGCAGTACTTC

V: TRBV7-2
size: .
J: TRBJ2-5
D: .
CDR3: CASSSRRGYQETQYF
DNA: TGTGCCAGCAGCTCTCGCCGGGGGTACCAAGAGACCCAGTACTTC

V: TRBV7-2
size: .
J: TRBJ1-2
D: .
CDR3: CASSLERGGSNYGYTF
DNA: TGTGCCAGCAGCTTAGAACGGGGTGGGTCTAACTATGGCTACACCTTC

V: TRBV20-1
size: .
J: TRBJ2-5
D: TRBD1
CDR3: CSAMSRDRLQETQYF
DNA: TGCAGTGCTATGTCCCGGGACAGGCTGCAAGAGACCCAGTACTTC

V: TRBV3-1
size: .
J: TRBJ2-7
D: .
CDR3: CASRDFPSSTKQYF
DNA: TGTGCCAGCAGGGACTTTCCTTCCTCTACGAAGCAGTACTTC

V: TRBV4-3
size: few
J: TRBJ2-1
D: .
CDR3: CASSQDRGFYNEQFF
DNA: TGCGCCAGCAGCCAAGATAGGGGCTTCTACAATGAGCAGTTCTTC

V: TRBV30
size: .
J: TRBJ1-2
D: .
CDR3: CAWSVRGTLANYGYTF
DNA: TGTGCCTGGAGTGTACGCGGGACCTTAGCTAACTATGGCTACACCTTC

V: TRBV4-3
size: many
J: TRBJ2-7
D: TRBD2
CDR3: CASSQGTSVTYEQYF
DNA: TGCGCCAGCAGCCAGGGGACTAGCGTTACCTACGAGCAGTACTTC

V: TRBV24-1
size: many
J: TRBJ2-1
D: .
CDR3: CATSDYYRDNEQFF
DNA: TGTGCCACCAGTGATTATTACAGGGATAATGAGCAGTTCTTC

V: TRBV7-2
size: .
J: TRBJ2-7
D: TRBD1
CDR3: CASSRTGTGKSYEQYF
DNA: TGTGCCAGCAGCCGAACAGGGACAGGGAAGTCCTACGAGCAGTACTTC

V: TRBV29-1
size: .
J: TRBJ2-6
D: .
CDR3: CSASTGTGANVLTF
DNA: TGCAGCGCCTCTACAGGGACTGGGGCCAACGTCCTGACTTTC

V: TRBV29-1
size: .
J: TRBJ1-5
D: .
CDR3: CSVEKDNQPQHF
DNA: TGCAGCGTTGAGAAGGACAATCAGCCCCAGCATTTT

V: TRBV7-6
size: .
J: TRBJ2-1
D: .
CDR3: CASSVDSYNEQFF
DNA: TGTGCCAGCAGCGTAGACTCTTACAATGAGCAGTTCTTC

V: TRBV7-8
size: .
J: TRBJ1-2
D: TRBD1
CDR3: CASSVTGGWGGYTF
DNA: TGTGCCAGCAGCGTGACAGGGGGCTGGGGGGGCTACACCTTC

V: TRBV6-6
size: .
J: TRBJ2-5
D: .
CDR3: CASTPGEETQYF
DNA: TGTGCCAGCACACCCGGCGAAGAGACCCAGTACTTC

V: TRBV5-1
size: .
J: TRBJ1-3
D: .
CDR3: CASREQLASGNTIYF
DNA: TGCGCCAGCCGTGAACAGTTGGCATCTGGAAACACCATATATTTT

V: TRBV6-2/TRBV6-3
size: .
J: TRBJ1-5
D: TRBD1
CDR3: CASSFDRDRDWDQPQHF
DNA: TGTGCCAGCAGTTTCGACCGGGACAGGGATTGGGATCAGCCCCAGCATTTT

V: TRBV5-4
size: .
J: TRBJ2-3
D: TRBD2
CDR3: CASSLAGKRGVYTDTQYF
DNA: TGTGCCAGCAGCTTGGCCGGAAAGCGGGGGGTCTACACAGATACGCAGTATTTT

V: TRBV2
size: .
J: TRBJ2-7
D: .
CDR3: CASRFADFSYEQYF
DNA: TGTGCCAGCAGGTTCGCGGACTTTTCCTACGAGCAGTACTTC

V: TRBV4-3
size: few
J: TRBJ2-1
D: TRBD2
CDR3: CASSQEASGLYNEQFF
DNA: TGCGCCAGCAGCCAAGAGGCTAGCGGACTCTACAATGAGCAGTTCTTC

V: TRBV10-3
size: .
J: TRBJ2-2
D: .
CDR3: CAISQSIRQITGELFF
DNA: TGTGCCATCAGCCAATCCATACGACAGATCACCGGGGAGCTGTTTTTT

V: TRBV7-2
size: few
J: TRBJ1-6
D: .
CDR3: CASSVPSGRSPGRSSYNSPLHF
DNA: TGTGCCAGCAGCGTCCCCTCGGGCAGGTCACCCGGTCGGAGCTCCTATAATTCACCCCTCCACTTT

V: TRBV7-3
size: few
J: TRBJ2-7
D: TRBD1
CDR3: CASRFRDRGLGEQYF
DNA: TGTGCCAGCAGATTCAGGGACAGGGGGCTTGGCGAGCAGTACTTC

V: TRBV12-5
size: .
J: TRBJ2-5
D: .
CDR3: CASGLAPKRGTGAETQYF
DNA: TGTGCTAGTGGTTTGGCCCCAAAACGAGGTACTGGGGCGGAGACCCAGTACTTC

V: TRBV25-1
size: many
J: TRBJ1-2
D: .
CDR3: CASSDLGDSPNIYGYTF
DNA: TGTGCCAGCAGTGATTTGGGAGACAGCCCAAATATCTATGGCTACACCTTC

V: TRBV4-3
size: medium-sized
J: TRBJ2-5
D: TRBD2
CDR3: CASSQVVVAGETQYF
DNA: TGCGCCAGCAGCCAAGTGGTGGTAGCGGGAGAGACCCAGTACTTC

V: TRBV12-3/TRBV12-4
size: few
J: TRBJ2-5
D: TRBD1
CDR3: CASSKGDRDPETQYF
DNA: TGTGCCAGCAGCAAAGGGGACAGGGACCCAGAGACCCAGTACTTC

V: TRBV9
size: few
J: TRBJ2-5
D: TRBD2
CDR3: CASSAGLAGGRETQYF
DNA: TGTGCCAGCAGCGCGGGACTAGCGGGAGGACGGGAGACCCAGTACTTC

V: TRBV7-9
size: .
J: TRBJ2-5
D: .
CDR3: CASSFLDRQETQYF
DNA: TGTGCCAGCAGCTTTCTAGACAGGCAAGAGACCCAGTACTTC

V: TRBV18
size: few
J: TRBJ2-3
D: .
CDR3: CASSPPSTDTQYF
DNA: TGTGCCAGCTCACCCCCTAGCACAGATACGCAGTATTTT

V: TRBV28
size: .
J: TRBJ2-7
D: .
CDR3: CASSFTLSSYEQYF
DNA: TGTGCCAGCAGTTTCACTCTTAGCTCCTACGAGCAGTACTTC

V: TRBV7-2
size: few
J: TRBJ1-6
D: TRBD1
CDR3: CASSLRAGTGSSPLHF
DNA: TGTGCCAGCAGCTTACGGGCCGGGACAGGCTCATCACCCCTCCACTTT

V: TRBV11-2
size: .
J: TRBJ1-4
D: .
CDR3: CASSLEPVSLGYNEKLFF
DNA: TGTGCCAGCAGCTTAGAACCGGTATCGTTGGGGTATAATGAAAAACTGTTTTTT

V: TRBV6-1
size: .
J: TRBJ1-1
D: TRBD1
CDR3: CASSPGTVNTEAFF
DNA: TGTGCCAGCAGTCCCGGGACAGTGAACACTGAAGCTTTCTTT

V: TRBV7-9
size: .
J: TRBJ2-5
D: .
CDR3: CASSFGQRETQYF
DNA: TGTGCCAGCAGCTTCGGACAGAGGGAGACCCAGTACTTC

V: TRBV5-1
size: many
J: TRBJ2-3
D: .
CDR3: CASSLIGGGSTDTQYF
DNA: TGCGCCAGCAGCTTAATCGGTGGCGGGAGCACAGATACGCAGTATTTT